Below, 4 T cell receptor beta chains from the same sample are listed, as sequenced in a study of graft-versus-host responses after intestinal transplantation (dated by TCRdb to about 2021). The library came from the immunoSEQ multiplex PCR assay. TCRdb stores this immuneACCESS table with in-frame sequences only. Part of the clones is absent; in the studies checked, under half of the shortfall reflects unresolved V genes, and no reason is known for the rest. The sample table lists 45,000 to 55,000 clones, 85% to 95% of them with a count of one. The ten largest clonotypes hold 5% to 6.5% of the sample. This material consisted of PBMCs, taken around 27 months after a first intestinal transplant, on the day of a second. Receptors originate from a human patient who received an intestinal transplant, so some T cells may come from the graft donor.

The chain joins TRBV7-9 to TRBJ2-7; D is ambiguous. The CDR3 contains 12 residues. V was shortened by 4 bases and J by 5 bases, with 9 bases between the two germline ends. The germline gives CDR1 SEHNR, CDR2 FQNEAQ (reference sequence). The chain's CDR3 is CASSSLNHEQYF. The CDR3, as DNA: TGTGCCAGCAGCTCGTTAAATCACGAGCAGTACTTC.

About this clone: One junction end disagrees with the germline gene, perhaps due to a read error. The chain carries TRBV7-9 and TRBJ1-5; D possibly corresponds to TRBD1 (5 bases). Germline V CDR1 and CDR2: SEHNR, FQNEAQ (reference sequence). The CDR3 contains 14 residues. In DNA, the CDR3 is TGTGCCGGCAGCCCGGGGGGGTCGCGCCAGCCCCAGCATTTT. It codes for CAGSPGGSRQPQHF.

V usage is TRBV28 and J usage is TRBJ1-1; 8 positions agree with TRBD1. CDR1 and CDR2 from the germline V gene are MDHEN and SYDVKM. After removal of 10 bases from V and 0 bases from J, the junction contained 16 bases not matched to a gene. The CDR3 runs to 17 residues. DNA of the CDR3: TGTGCCATCGAGGGACAGGACAACGGGTTGTTGAACACTGAAGCTTTCTTT. This sequence encodes CAIEGQDNGLLNTEAFF.

This chain joins TRBV18 and TRBJ1-1, with D possibly TRBD1 on 5 matching bases. The CDR3 consists of 14 residues. From germline, CDR1 is KGHSH and CDR2 LQKENI. The germline V and J ends were trimmed by 3 bases and 3 bases, with 11 bases remaining between them. CDR3 loop: CASSPREGDTEAFF. The CDR3 nucleotides read TGTGCCAGCTCACCGAGGGAAGGGGACACTGAAGCTTTCTTT.